Here is one T cell receptor (beta chain) with its context. Its antigen is undetermined. The sample comes from a study of radiotherapy plus CTLA-4 blockade in lung cancer. Study at large: There were objective responses in 18% of patients, and roughly 33% had disease control.

Sequenced by immunoSEQ multiplex PCR; TCRdb stores in-frame clones only, minus some. The sample carries about 39,000 clones, more than 70% recorded once. Study-level findings and limits: Response, reportedly, was best predicted by interferon-beta along with early blood T cell clone dynamics.

V lost 0 bases and J 7 bases, leaving 11 bases between the germline ends. Germline V gene sequence: CDR1 SGHRS, CDR2 YFSETQ. This CDR3 region has 14 residues. The chain combines TRBV5-1 with TRBJ2-4, with D perhaps TRBD2 (5 bases). The sequencing used peripheral blood, collected from a patient treated with radiotherapy plus ipilimumab. The TCR sequence derives from a human donor with non-small cell lung cancer that progressed on radiotherapy plus ipilimumab. This chain's CDR3 is CASSLAPSGNIQYF. CDR3 sequence (DNA): TGCGCCAGCAGCTTGGCTCCCTCGGGGAACATTCAGTACTTC.